These T cell receptor beta chains were read from a single sample in a study of Ad26.COV2.S vaccination and SARS-CoV-2 variants. The protocol was immunoSEQ multiplex PCR, while the TCRdb copy is restricted to in-frame clones and leaves out a portion. The sample lists roughly 500,000 clones; roughly nine tenths were seen once. Sample: peripheral blood, taken in a trial of Ad26.COV2.S vaccine versus placebo. The receptors were gathered from a person aged 18-65 years who received the Ad26.COV2.S COVID-19 vaccine or a placebo. CDR3s include the opening cysteine and the closing phenylalanine or tryptophan. A D gene is named only where the DNA matches it firmly. Clone size is stated in some rows and not others, as once, few, many or a class when expanded.

d_call	j_call	v_call	clone_size	cdr3_nt	cdr3_aa
-	TRBJ1-2	TRBV4-2	few	TGTGCCAGCAGCCAAGGAGGGAGGGGGAAGGGATATGGCTACACCTTC	CASSQGGRGKGYGYTF
-	TRBJ1-4	TRBV7-2	-	TGTGCCAGCAGCTTAATTAATGAAAAACTGTTTTTT	CASSLINEKLFF
TRBD1	TRBJ1-2	TRBV12-3/TRBV12-4	-	TGTGCCAGCAGCAGGGACAGGATCTATGGCTACACCTTC	CASSRDRIYGYTF
TRBD2	TRBJ2-3	TRBV5-4	-	TGTGCCAGCAGGCCGGGTCGGGGGGACACAGATACGCAGTATTTT	CASRPGRGDTDTQYF
-	TRBJ2-7	TRBV9	-	TGTGCCAGCAGCCCACGACTAGGGTCCTACGAGCAGTACTTC	CASSPRLGSYEQYF
-	TRBJ1-3	TRBV20-1	-	TGCAGCGCTAGTAGAGACTCTGGAAACACCATATATTTT	CSASRDSGNTIYF
TRBD2	TRBJ2-1	TRBV7-2	-	TGTGCCAGCAGCTTAGGTCCGGCGGGAGGAAACAATGAGCAGTTCTTC	CASSLGPAGGNNEQFF
TRBD2	TRBJ2-3	TRBV6-1	-	TGTGCCAGCAGTGACGGACTAGCGGGAGGATGGGAGTTTTTT	CASSDGLAGGWEFF
-	TRBJ2-5	TRBV19	-	TGTGCCAGTAGTATAAGCAGTAAAGAGACCCAGTACTTC	CASSISSKETQYF
-	TRBJ2-1	TRBV9	-	TGTGCCAGCAGCGTATCCCTAGCGGCAGGGGGGAATGAGCAGTTCTTC	CASSVSLAAGGNEQFF
TRBD2	TRBJ2-7	TRBV10-3	-	TGTGCCATCAGTGAGCCTACCCTCAGGACTAGCGGGAGTCAATACGAGCAGTACTTC	CAISEPTLRTSGSQYEQYF
TRBD1	TRBJ1-4	TRBV29-1	few	TGCAGCGTTGATGCGACAGGGGCAAATGAAAAACTGTTTTTT	CSVDATGANEKLFF
-	TRBJ2-3	TRBV28	-	TGTGCCAGTGCATCCTGGCAGACCACAGATACGCAGTATTTT	CASASWQTTDTQYF
TRBD2	TRBJ2-1	TRBV19	-	TGTGCCAGTAGTCCTGGGCAGAGGGCGGGAGGGCCATCCTACAATGAGCAGTTCTTC	CASSPGQRAGGPSYNEQFF